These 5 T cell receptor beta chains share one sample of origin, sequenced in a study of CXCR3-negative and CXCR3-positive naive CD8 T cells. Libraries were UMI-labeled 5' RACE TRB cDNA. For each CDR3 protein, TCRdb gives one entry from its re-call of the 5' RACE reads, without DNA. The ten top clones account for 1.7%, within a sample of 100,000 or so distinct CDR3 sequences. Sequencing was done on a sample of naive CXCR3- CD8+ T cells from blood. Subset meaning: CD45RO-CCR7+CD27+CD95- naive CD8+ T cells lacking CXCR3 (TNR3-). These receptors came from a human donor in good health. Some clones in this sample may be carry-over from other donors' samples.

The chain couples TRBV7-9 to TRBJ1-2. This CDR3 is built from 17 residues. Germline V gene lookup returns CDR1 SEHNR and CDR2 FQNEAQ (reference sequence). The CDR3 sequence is CASSSAFSDSPNYGYTF.

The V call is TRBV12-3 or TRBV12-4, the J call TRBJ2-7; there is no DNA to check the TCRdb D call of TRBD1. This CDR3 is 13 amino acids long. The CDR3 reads CASTPPGNNEQYF.

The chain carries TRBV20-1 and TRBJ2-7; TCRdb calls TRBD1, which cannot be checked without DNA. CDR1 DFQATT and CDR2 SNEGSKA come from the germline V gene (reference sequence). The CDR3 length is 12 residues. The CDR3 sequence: CSAATDSYEQYF.

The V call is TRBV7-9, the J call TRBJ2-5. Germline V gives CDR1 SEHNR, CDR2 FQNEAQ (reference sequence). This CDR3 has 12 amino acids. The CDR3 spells CASSLLEETQYF. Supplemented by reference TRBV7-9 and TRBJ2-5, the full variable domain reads DTGVSQNPRHKITKRGQNVTFRCDPISEHNRLYWYRQTLGQGPEFLTYFQNEAQLEKSRLLSDRFSAERPKGSFSTLEIQRTEQGDSAMYLCASSLLEETQYFGPGTRLLVL.

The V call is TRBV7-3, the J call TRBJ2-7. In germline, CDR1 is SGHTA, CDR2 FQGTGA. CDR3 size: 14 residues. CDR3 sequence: CASSFDRGSYEQYF.